Below are 21 T cell receptor beta chains sequenced from a single sample in a study of blood T cell repertoires in COVID-19. Only in-frame clones appear in the TCRdb table, and some are missing; sequencing was by immunoSEQ multiplex PCR. The sample records approximately 270,000 clones, 70% to 90% being singletons. Material for sequencing was peripheral blood. The receptors derive from a man aged 18 to 29 with active or convalescent COVID-19.

This chain uses TRBV20-1 with TRBJ2-3, with D unclear. Trimming cost V 3 bases and J 1 base, with 14 bases left between them. This CDR3 spans 15 amino acids. Germline V gene lookup returns CDR1 DFQATT and CDR2 SNEGSKA (reference sequence). This CDR3 is CSASAQPMRTDTQYF. CDR3 DNA sequence: TGCAGTGCTAGTGCCCAACCTATGCGCACAGATACGCAGTATTTT.

This chain links TRBV9 with TRBJ1-6; 7 bases are a match to TRBD1. This CDR3 has 17 residues. J lost 0 bases, V lost 2 bases, and 5 bases had no gene match. Germline V gene lookup returns CDR1 SGDLS and CDR2 YYNGEE. The CDR3 here is CASSVGQRRSYNSPLHF. The CDR3 nucleotides are TGTGCCAGCAGCGTGGGACAGCGCCGCTCCTATAATTCACCCCTCCACTTT.

This chain uses TRBV28 with TRBJ2-1; no reliable D call. The CDR3 totals 12 residues. CDR1 and CDR2 (germline): MDHEN, SYDVKM. Trimming removed 6 bases at V and 5 bases at J, with 8 bases between. The CDR3 nucleotides are TGTGCCAGCAGGCCCACAAACAATGAGCAGTTCTTC. It encodes CASRPTNNEQFF.

The count of this clone is one. The CDR3 DNA reads as TGTGCCAGTAGCGGACAATCCCAGCCCCAGCATTTT. This translates into CASSGQSQPQHF. The rearrangement joins TRBV19 to TRBJ1-5, with D maybe TRBD1 (5 bases). CDR1 and CDR2 from the germline V gene are LNHDA and SQIVND (reference sequence). The CDR3 totals 12 residues. The V and J ends lost 6 bases and 7 bases respectively, with 10 bases between them. Full variable domain (rest looked up from reference TRBV19 and TRBJ1-5): DGGITQSPKYLFRKEGQNVTLSCEQNLNHDAMYWYRQDPGQGLRLIYYSQIVNDFQKGDIAEGYSVSREKKESFPLTVTSAQKNPTAFYLCASSGQSQPQHFGDGTRLSIL.

CDR3 region: CASKKTGSDQPQHF. In nucleotides, the CDR3 is TGTGCCAGCAAAAAGACAGGTTCTGATCAGCCCCAGCATTTT. The rearrangement joins TRBV2 to TRBJ1-5; a possible D gene is TRBD1 (6 bases). V was shortened by 7 bases and J by 5 bases, with 15 bases between the two germline ends. The CDR3 totals 14 residues. In germline, CDR1 is SNHLY, CDR2 FYNNEI.

V is TRBV27 and J is TRBJ2-1; D possibly corresponds to TRBD2 (6 bases). Looked up from germline, CDR1 is MNHEY and CDR2 is SMNVEV (reference sequence). The CDR3 loop spans 18 amino acids. The ends were cut back, 3 bases at V and 7 bases at J, with 25 bases in the middle. The CDR3 DNA sequence: TGTGCCAGCAGTTTCGGATTATCGGGACTCAGACAACAAAATGAGCAGTTCTTC. As protein: CASSFGLSGLRQQNEQFF.

The V call is TRBV29-1, the J call TRBJ2-7; weak D call: TRBD2 (6 bases). Looked up from germline, CDR1 is SQVTM and CDR2 is ANQGSEA. There are 17 residues in the CDR3. The V end lost 2 bases, the J end lost 4 bases, and 24 bases lay between the germline ends. This chain's CDR3 is CSVEPSDGAGRKYEQYF. Written as DNA, the CDR3 is TGCAGCGTTGAACCCTCGGATGGGGCAGGGAGGAAATACGAGCAGTACTTC.

V gene TRBV6-2 or TRBV6-3 combines with J gene TRBJ2-5, with D possibly being TRBD2 (5 bases). This CDR3 has 15 residues. Germline V CDR1 and CDR2: MNHEY, SVGEGT. Deletions cut 6 bases from V and 4 bases from J, with 18 bases between. CDR3 amino acids: CASSPEVGNSETQYF. In DNA, the CDR3 is TGTGCCAGCAGCCCAGAAGTCGGGAACTCAGAGACCCAGTACTTC.

The rearrangement uses TRBV6-6 and TRBJ1-1; D not certain. The length of the CDR3 is 12 residues. V dropped 3 bases and J dropped 5 bases, with 7 bases sitting between them. The germline V gene encodes CDR1 MNHNY and CDR2 SVGAGI (reference sequence). The CDR3 region is CASSYERTEAFF. CDR3 sequence (DNA): TGTGCCAGCAGTTATGAGCGGACTGAAGCTTTCTTT.

The rearrangement joins TRBV3-1 (or the pseudogene TRBV3-2) to TRBJ1-6, with 9 bases lining up with TRBD1. Germline trimming cut 3 bases from V and 7 bases from J; bases unmatched to any gene: 4. Germline V gene lookup returns CDR1 LGHDT and CDR2 YNNKEL (reference sequence). This CDR3 has 15 residues. The CDR3 reads CASSHGTGNNSPLHF. Written as DNA, the CDR3 is TGTGCCAGCAGCCACGGGACAGGGAACAATTCACCCCTCCACTTT.

This chain links TRBV5-1 with TRBJ2-3; 9 positions agree with TRBD2. Germline values: CDR1 SGHRS, CDR2 YFSETQ. The V gene end was trimmed by 1 base and the J gene end by 6 bases; junction bases not matched to a gene: 0. The CDR3 runs to 13 residues. CDR3 protein: CASSLLAGDTQYF. The CDR3 region has the DNA TGCGCCAGCAGCTTGCTAGCGGGGGATACGCAGTATTTT. The full variable domain, with the rest looked up from reference TRBV5-1 and TRBJ2-3, is KAGVTQTPRYLIKTRGQQVTLSCSPISGHRSVSWYQQTPGQGLQFLFEYFSETQRNKGNFPGRFSGRQFSNSRSEMNVSTLELGDSALYLCASSLLAGDTQYFGPGTRLTVL.

In this sample, this clone turned up once. The chain is built from TRBV28 and TRBJ1-1; D may be TRBD1 (5 bases). CDR3 length: 13 amino acids. Germline loops: CDR1 MDHEN, CDR2 SYDVKM. V lost 3 bases and J lost 5, with 10 bases in between. CDR3 sequence (DNA): TGTGCCAGCAGTTTTCGGGGGATTACTGAAGCTTTCTTT. This gives the protein CASSFRGITEAFF.

The chain links TRBV12-1 to TRBJ1-6; the table calls TRBD1, which could not be checked here. TRBV12-1 is assigned pseudogene status. The CDR3 consists of 13 residues. The CDR3 nucleotides read TGTGCCAGCAGCTTTAACAGGGATCTTCCCCTCCACTTT. It specifies CASSFNRDLPLHF.

This clone was recorded only once. The gene calls are TRBV7-8 and TRBJ1-2, with 8 bases matching TRBD1. The CDR3 sequence is 13 residues long. Unmatched junction bases numbered 3, after V lost 5 bases and J lost 4 bases. Germline V gives CDR1 SGHVS, CDR2 FQNEAQ. DNA of the CDR3: TGTGCCAGCAGCCAAGGGACAGGCTATGGCTACACCTTC. It translates to CASSQGTGYGYTF.

The chain combines TRBV11-2 with TRBJ1-4; D is possibly TRBD1 (6 bases). V lost 5 bases, J lost 6 bases, and 13 bases lay in between. The CDR3 extends over 14 amino acids. The germline V gene encodes CDR1 SGHAT and CDR2 FQNNGV. CDR3 residues: CASSPGTSYEKLFF. The CDR3, as DNA: TGTGCCAGCAGCCCCGGGACAAGTTATGAAAAACTGTTTTTT.

This sequence joins TRBV2 and TRBJ2-7; 8 bases align to TRBD2. This CDR3 is built from 17 residues. From germline, CDR1 is SNHLY and CDR2 FYNNEI. V was pared by 7 bases and J by 1 base, with 15 bases of the junction left unmatched. Written as DNA, the CDR3 is TGTGCCAGCAACCGGCGGGGGGTCGTTACAACATCCTACGAGCAGTACTTC. It translates to CASNRRGVVTTSYEQYF.

This clone was counted between two and nine times. The rearrangement joins TRBV10-2 to TRBJ1-2; D is uncertain. Trimming pared 3 bases from V and 3 bases from J, leaving 5 bases between. Germline loops: CDR1 WSHSY, CDR2 SAAADI. The length of the CDR3 is 12 residues. CDR3 residues: CASSDQDYGYTF. CDR3 in DNA: TGCGCCAGCAGTGATCAGGACTATGGCTACACCTTC.

V usage is TRBV28 and J usage is TRBJ2-7; D possibly corresponds to TRBD2 (6 bases). V gave up 5 bases and J gave up 0 bases, with 14 bases separating them. CDR3 size: 15 residues. Per germline, CDR1 MDHEN and CDR2 SYDVKM. CDR3 sequence (DNA): TGTGCCAGCAGTACGGACTACCGTACCTCCTACGAGCAGTACTTC. Residues: CASSTDYRTSYEQYF. The variable domain in full, with the rest retrieved from reference TRBV28 and TRBJ2-7, is DVKVTQSSRYLVKRTGEKVFLECVQDMDHENMFWYRQDPGLGLRLIYFSYDVKMKEKGDIPEGYSVSREKKERFSLILESASTNQTSMYLCASSTDYRTSYEQYFGPGTRLTVT.

The V and J genes are TRBV27 and TRBJ2-5; D is perhaps TRBD2 (6 bases). V gave up 1 base and J gave up 7 bases, with 13 bases separating them. The CDR3 contains 14 residues. CDR1 and CDR2 (germline): MNHEY, SMNVEV (reference sequence). CDR3 sequence: CASSLWGEVGTQYF. For the CDR3, the DNA is TGTGCCAGCAGTTTATGGGGGGAGGTCGGGACCCAGTACTTC.

The chain recombines TRBV28 with TRBJ1-2; 8 positions agree with TRBD1. Germline CDR1 and CDR2: MDHEN and SYDVKM. The CDR3 runs to 13 residues. The junction had 5 bases not matched to a gene; V was cut back by 3 bases and J by 8 bases. DNA of the CDR3: TGTGCCAGCAGTTTCAGGGGGCTAGGAGGCTACACCTTC. Its protein product is CASSFRGLGGYTF.

The chain links TRBV5-1 to TRBJ2-7; 7 bases are shared with TRBD1. V was pared by 0 bases and J by 0 bases, with 3 bases of the junction left unmatched. CDR3 size: 15 residues. Germline V CDR1 and CDR2: SGHRS, YFSETQ. The DNA for the CDR3 is TGCGCCAGCAGCTTGGGACAGGGAACCTCCTACGAGCAGTACTTC. Translating it yields CASSLGQGTSYEQYF.